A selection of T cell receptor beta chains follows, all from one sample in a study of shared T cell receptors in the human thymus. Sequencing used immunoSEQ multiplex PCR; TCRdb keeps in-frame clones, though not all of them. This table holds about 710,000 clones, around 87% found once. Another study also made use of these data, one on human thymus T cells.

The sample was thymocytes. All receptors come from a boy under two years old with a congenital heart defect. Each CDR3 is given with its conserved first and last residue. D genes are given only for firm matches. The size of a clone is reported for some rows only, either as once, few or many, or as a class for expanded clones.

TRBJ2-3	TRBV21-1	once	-	CASSRICGGGFPSTDTQYF	TGTGCCAGCAGCAGGATTTGCGGGGGGGGATTCCCTAGCACAGATACGCAGTATTTT
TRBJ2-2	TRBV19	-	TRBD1	CASSIRDSLYTGELFF	TGTGCCAGTAGTATCCGGGACAGCCTCTACACCGGGGAGCTGTTTTTT
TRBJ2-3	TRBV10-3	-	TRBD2	CAISPGERGLTDTQYF	TGTGCCATCAGCCCCGGAGAGCGGGGACTCACAGATACGCAGTATTTT
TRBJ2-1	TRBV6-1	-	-	CASSLADIYNEQFF	TGTGCCAGCAGCTTAGCGGACATATACAATGAGCAGTTCTTC
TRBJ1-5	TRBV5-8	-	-	CASSLNLGSGGNQPQHF	TGTGCCAGCAGCTTAAACTTAGGGTCAGGGGGCAATCAGCCCCAGCATTTT
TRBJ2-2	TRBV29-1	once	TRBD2	CSAGDSGRTGTGELFF	TGCAGCGCTGGGGACAGCGGGAGGACGGGCACCGGGGAGCTGTTTTTT
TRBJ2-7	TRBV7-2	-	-	CASSLVASSYEQYF	TGTGCCAGCAGCTTAGTGGCTAGCTCCTACGAGCAGTACTTC
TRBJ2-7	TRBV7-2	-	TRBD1	CASSLAPCGDRGRYEQYF	TGTGCCAGCAGCTTAGCGCCCTGTGGGGACAGGGGGAGGTACGAGCAGTACTTC
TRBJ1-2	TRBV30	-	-	CAWSTFQGGSYGYTF	TGTGCCTGGAGTACTTTTCAGGGAGGATCGTATGGCTACACCTTC
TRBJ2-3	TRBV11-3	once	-	CASSRGKGGTTDTQYF	TGTGCCAGCAGCCGGGGTAAGGGGGGGACAACAGATACGCAGTATTTT
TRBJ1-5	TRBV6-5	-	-	CASSSSQGSEQPQHF	TGTGCCAGCAGTTCGAGCCAGGGATCCGAACAGCCCCAGCATTTT
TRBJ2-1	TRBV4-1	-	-	CASSQHEKEDSSYNEQFF	TGCGCCAGCAGCCAACACGAAAAAGAGGATAGCTCCTACAATGAGCAGTTCTTC
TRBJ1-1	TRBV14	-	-	CASSSTGENTEAFF	TGTGCCAGCAGCTCCACAGGAGAGAACACTGAAGCTTTCTTT
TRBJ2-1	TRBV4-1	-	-	CASSQRTVSYNEQFF	TGCGCCAGCAGCCAACGGACTGTTTCCTACAATGAGCAGTTCTTC
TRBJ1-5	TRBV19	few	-	CATGRVEGQPQHF	TGTGCCACCGGGAGGGTGGAGGGTCAGCCCCAGCATTTT
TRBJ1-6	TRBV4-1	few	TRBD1	CASSQPDRADSPLHF	TGCGCCAGCAGCCAACCGGACAGGGCGGATTCACCCCTCCACTTT
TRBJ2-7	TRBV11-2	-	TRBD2	CASSLEPPFGGSSYEQYF	TGTGCCAGCAGCTTAGAGCCCCCGTTTGGCGGGAGCTCCTACGAGCAGTACTTC
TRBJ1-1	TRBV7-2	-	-	CASSLGQALVNTEAFF	TGTGCCAGCAGCTTAGGACAGGCCTTGGTGAACACTGAAGCTTTCTTT
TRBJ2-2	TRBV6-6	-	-	CASSLLGELFF	TGTGCCAGCAGTCTCTTGGGGGAGCTGTTTTTT
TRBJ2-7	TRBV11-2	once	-	CATTGGFPYEQYF	TGTGCCACTACGGGCGGGTTTCCCTACGAGCAGTACTTC
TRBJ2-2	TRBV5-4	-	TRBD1	CASSTDRVDTGELFF	TGTGCCAGCAGCACCGACAGGGTTGACACCGGGGAGCTGTTTTTT
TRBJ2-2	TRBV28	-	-	CAIRGRDSGSHGELFF	TGTGCCATCAGGGGGCGGGATAGCGGGAGCCACGGGGAGCTGTTTTTT
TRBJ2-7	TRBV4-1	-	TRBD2	CASSQDSVAGELNYEQYF	TGCGCCAGCAGCCAAGATTCGGTTGCGGGGGAGTTGAATTACGAGCAGTACTTC
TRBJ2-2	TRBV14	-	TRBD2	CASSHGLAGELFF	TGTGCCAGCAGCCACGGACTAGCCGGGGAGCTGTTTTTT
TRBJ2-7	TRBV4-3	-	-	CASSQDLTDSYEQYF	TGCGCCAGCAGCCAAGACCTGACAGATTCCTACGAGCAGTACTTC
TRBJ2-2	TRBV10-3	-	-	CAISESGTPRTGELFF	TGTGCCATCAGTGAGTCGGGTACCCCGCGGACCGGGGAGCTGTTTTTT
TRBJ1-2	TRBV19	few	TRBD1	CASADRGYGYTF	TGTGCCAGTGCTGACAGGGGCTATGGCTACACCTTC
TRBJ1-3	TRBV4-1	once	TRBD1	CASSRGQGDGNTIYF	TGCGCCAGCAGCCGGGGACAGGGGGACGGAAACACCATATATTTT
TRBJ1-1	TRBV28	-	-	CASSLRVRIAFF	TGTGCCAGCAGTTTACGTGTGAGGATAGCTTTCTTT
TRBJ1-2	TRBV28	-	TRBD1	CASRPGGPRYGYTF	TGTGCCAGCAGGCCAGGGGGGCCCCGATATGGCTACACCTTC
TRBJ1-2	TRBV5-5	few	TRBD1	CASRQGASNYGYTF	TGTGCCAGCAGACAGGGGGCATCTAACTATGGCTACACCTTC
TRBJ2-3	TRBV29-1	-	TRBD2	CSVSGEGLADTQYF	TGCAGCGTCTCCGGGGAGGGCCTAGCAGATACGCAGTATTTT
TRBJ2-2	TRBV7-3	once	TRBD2	CASSLIPGLTNTGELFF	TGTGCCAGCAGCTTAATCCCGGGACTAACGAACACCGGGGAGCTGTTTTTT
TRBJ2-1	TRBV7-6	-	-	CASSPPSRAYNEQFF	TGTGCCAGCAGCCCCCCAAGCCGAGCCTACAATGAGCAGTTCTTC
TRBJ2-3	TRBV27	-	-	CASSDDGLANQPQYF	TGTGCCAGCAGTGACGACGGCTTAGCGAACCAGCCCCAGTATTTT
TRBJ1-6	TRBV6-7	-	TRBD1	CASIQGDNSPLHF	TGTGCCAGCATACAGGGGGATAATTCACCCCTCCACTTT
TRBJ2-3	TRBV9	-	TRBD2	CASSASSGAFTDTQYF	TGTGCCAGCAGCGCCTCAAGCGGGGCCTTCACAGATACGCAGTATTTT
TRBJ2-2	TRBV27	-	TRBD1	CATRQGKNTGELFF	TGTGCCACCAGACAGGGGAAAAACACCGGGGAGCTGTTTTTT
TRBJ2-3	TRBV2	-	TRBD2	CASSGSSGRARDTQYF	TGTGCCAGCAGTGGTTCTAGCGGGAGAGCACGAGATACGCAGTATTTT
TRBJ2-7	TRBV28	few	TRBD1	CASRTLPGQTYEQYF	TGTGCCAGCAGAACCCTACCGGGACAGACCTACGAGCAGTACTTC
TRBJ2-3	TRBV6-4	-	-	CASSVSRTDTQYF	TGTGCCAGCAGTGTTAGCAGAACAGATACGCAGTATTTT
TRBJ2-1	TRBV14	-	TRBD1	CASSQHTGTGSNEQFF	TGTGCCAGCAGCCAACACACAGGGACAGGTTCCAATGAGCAGTTCTTC
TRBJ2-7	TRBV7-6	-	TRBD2	CASSPGLASSSYEQYF	TGTGCCAGCAGCCCGGGACTAGCGTCGAGCTCCTACGAGCAGTACTTC
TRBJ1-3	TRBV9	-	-	CASSSREGKGNTIYF	TGTGCCAGCAGCTCCAGAGAGGGAAAAGGAAACACCATATATTTT
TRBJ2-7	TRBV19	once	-	CASSILAGRSSYEQYF	TGTGCCAGTAGTATACTTGCGGGCCGAAGCTCCTACGAGCAGTACTTC
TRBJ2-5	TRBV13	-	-	CASSLRDSQETQYF	TGTGCCAGCAGTTTACGGGACTCTCAAGAGACCCAGTACTTC
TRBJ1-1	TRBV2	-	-	CASSEGEEDSNTRAFF	TGTGCCAGCAGTGAAGGAGAAGAGGACAGTAACACTAGAGCTTTCTTT
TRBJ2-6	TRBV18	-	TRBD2	CASSRRGAGANVLTF	TGTGCCAGCTCCCGGCGGGGGGCCGGGGCCAACGTCCTGACTTTC